This T cell receptor (beta chain) was sequenced in a study of OX40 agonist ivuxolimab in advanced cancers. Method: immunoSEQ multiplex PCR; TCRdb's copy keeps in-frame clones and lacks some. The table lists some 54,000 clones, roughly three quarters of them singletons. As regards this clone: Antigen specificity is unknown.

Study conclusions and caveats: Clonal expansion was seen in CD4+ and CD8+ blood T cells by week 6 at 0.1 to 3.0 mg/kg.

Germline V gene lookup returns CDR1 SGHTA and CDR2 FQGNSA. V was pared by 2 bases and J by 1 base, with 5 bases of the junction left unmatched. CDR3 length: 16 amino acids. Specimen: CD4+ or CD8+ T cells sorted from blood, collected in a trial of the OX40 agonist ivuxolimab. This sequence was found in an adult with an advanced solid tumor such as melanoma, head and neck, liver or kidney cancer. The rearrangement joins TRBV7-2 to TRBJ2-3; 8 nucleotides align to TRBD2. The CDR3 DNA sequence: TGTGCCAGCAGCTTAATGGCCGGGGGGGGCACAGATACGCAGTATTTT. As protein: CASSLMAGGGTDTQYF. Filled out from reference TRBV7-2 and TRBJ2-3, the complete variable domain reads GAGVSQSPSNKVTEKGKDVELRCDPISGHTALYWYRQSLGQGLEFLIYFQGNSAPDKSGLPSDRFSAERTGGSVSTLTIQRTQQEDSAVYLCASSLMAGGGTDTQYFGPGTRLTVL.